This TCR beta chain was captured by sequencing in a study of identical twins. Only a few counts were recorded for this clonotype. From the 5' RACE reads, TCRdb called clonotypes with MiXCR, one entry per CDR3 protein. The table has about 260,000 distinct CDR3 sequences, roughly 7% seen once. V was shortened by 0 bases and J by 4 bases, with 8 bases between the two germline ends. The germline V gene has CDR1 SGHRS and CDR2 YFSETQ. The CDR3 loop spans 14 amino acids. The sample also formed part of further work on yellow fever vaccine responses in identical twins.

The source material was memory (CD45RO+) T cells sorted from blood. V usage is TRBV5-1 and J usage is TRBJ1-5; a possible D gene is TRBD1 (5 bases). The sequence was obtained from a woman between 18 and 29 years old in good health. In nucleotides, the CDR3 is TGCGCCAGCAGCTTGGGGGGGGAGAATCAGCCCCAGCATTTT. Translating it yields CASSLGGENQPQHF.